This T cell receptor beta chain was recovered during a study of PD-1 blockade in classical Hodgkin lymphoma (dated by TCRdb to 2020 to 2021). Concerning the study at large: Nivolumab dosing was 3 mg/kg intravenously every 2 weeks, continuing until either disease progression or unacceptable toxicity. To define a peripheral blood immune signature of response to PD-1 blockade in classical Hodgkin lymphoma, the study combined TCR beta sequencing with CyTOF.

The CDR3 measures 15 amino acids from cysteine to phenylalanine. The only DNA kept is the CDR3, 45 bases in frame from the first base. The germline V gene (reference sequence) supplies CDR1 SGHNT and CDR2 YYREEE. V lost 0 bases and J lost 6 bases, and the count of bases not matched to a germline gene is 7. Sample time point, as interpreted from the label and publication: cycle 1 day 1 (C1D1), immediately before nivolumab initiation. All trial patients had relapsed after autologous stem cell transplantation, with cohorts A, B and C differing in prior brentuximab vedotin exposure. A total of about 51 patients with relapsed/refractory classical Hodgkin lymphoma made up the trial cohort, and each patient's best overall response was complete response, partial response or progressive disease. In the multi-cohort phase II CheckMate 205 trial, trial patients received single-agent nivolumab. Best overall response was determined by an independent review committee according to the 2007 International Working Group response criteria. PBMCs from the trial were collected at three points: immediately before nivolumab initiation (C1D1), and during therapy at cycle 2 day 1 and cycle 4 day 1. Peripheral blood was collected in 8 mL Vacutainer Cell Preparation Tubes, from which PBMCs were isolated by centrifugation and then cryopreserved.

Turning to this clone: No antigen is known for it. Within one base of it there is no much larger clone, and no base qualities were kept.

The Qiagen DNeasy kit was used to extract genomic DNA both from unsorted PBMCs and from the negatively selected CD4+ and CD8+ fractions. Using primers that anneal to V and J segments, immunoSEQ multiplex PCR amplified the TCR beta CDR3 regions. Amplification bias was minimized using a synthetic immune receptor repertoire, and residual bias was removed computationally after sequencing. Under the source paper's analysis protocol: Repertoire diversity was quantified as the Shannon entropy index using custom Python scripts. The unsorted, CD4+ and CD8+ repertoires were each analyzed separately, with the exception of combined analyses, where CD4+ and CD8+ sequences were merged in silico. A clone counted as expanded when the clone's frequency after treatment rose at least 2-fold relative to C1D1, and clones undetected at baseline were given a pseudocount of 0.5. Clones with 0 or 1 copy at C1D1 were classified as singleton clones, and clones with 2 or more copies were classified as non-singleton clones. Clones expanded in unsorted samples were assigned a CD4+, CD8+ or unknown annotation through matching of protein sequences in sorted samples from the same patient. Wilcoxon tests on paired samples were used to test diversity changes from C1D1 to C4D1. This is the immuneACCESS table as TCRdb keeps it, with only in-frame sequences that have V and J called. A part of the clones is gone; compared with another copy, unresolved V genes explain less than half, and the rest is unexplained. The V and J calls and the clone size are those of that table, but D and trimming were determined from the DNA. This sample is represented by about 40,000 clones; about 71% of them were singletons. The ten largest make up approximately 3% of the sample.

What the research found in general, with its limitations: Only a single clinical trial cohort was studied, and what caused the repertoire differences, possibly disease activity or prior therapy, remained undefined. Newly diagnosed patients were reported to have lower baseline TCR diversity than healthy donors, and relapsed/refractory patients were reported to have lower baseline TCR diversity still. A significant rise by C4D1 was seen in CD4+ but not CD8+ TCR diversity (p=0.0027 vs p=0.16), with the rise being most apparent in complete responders (p=0.02). Patients starting nivolumab less than 1 year after ASCT had lower diversity and were excluded from later analyses to avoid confounding by immune reconstitution. Trial patients with a complete response had baseline diversity similar to that of newly diagnosed patients, while partial responders and progressors had significantly lower diversity.

This TCR came from a human donor with classical Hodgkin lymphoma. The material sequenced was peripheral blood mononuclear cells (PBMCs), taken at baseline. The rearrangement joined TRBV5-4 to TRBJ2-7, and TRBD1 aligns with 9 junction nucleotides. The base sequence is TGTGCCAGCAGCTTGGGACAGGGGGTAGGTCGCGAGCAGTACTTC. The encoded protein is CASSLGQGVGREQYF.